Included here is one TCR beta chain sequence, with context. The sample is drawn from a study of blood T cell repertoires in COVID-19. Original methodology: Nucleated cell number was recorded as an estimate derived from reference gene primer amplification. Sequenced by immunoSEQ multiplex PCR; TCRdb stores in-frame clones only, minus some. V, J and clone size are those of that table, while D and trimming were read from the DNA. The sample has more than 60,000 clones, almost 85% seen once. This CDR3 is 14 amino acids long. Trimming removed 4 bases from V and 2 bases from J, with 11 bases in between. Germline CDR1 KGHSH, CDR2 LQKENI.

The J gene is TRBJ1-1, the V gene TRBV18; TRBD1 is a possible D gene (5 bases). The sequence was collected from a man in his 60s with acute or convalescent COVID-19. Sequencing used peripheral blood. The CDR3 coding sequence is TGTGCCAGCTCACTGACAGTTCAAAACACTGAAGCTTTCTTT. Translated, it gives CASSLTVQNTEAFF.